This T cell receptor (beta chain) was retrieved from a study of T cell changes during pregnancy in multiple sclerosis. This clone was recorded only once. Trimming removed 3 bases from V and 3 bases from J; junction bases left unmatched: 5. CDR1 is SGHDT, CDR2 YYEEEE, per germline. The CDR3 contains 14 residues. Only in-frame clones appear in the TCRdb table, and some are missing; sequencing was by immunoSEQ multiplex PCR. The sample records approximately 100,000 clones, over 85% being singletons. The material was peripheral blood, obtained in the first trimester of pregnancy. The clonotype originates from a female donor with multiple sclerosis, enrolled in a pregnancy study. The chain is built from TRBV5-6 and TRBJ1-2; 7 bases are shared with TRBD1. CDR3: CASSWTGVHYGYTF. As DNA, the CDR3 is TGTGCCAGCAGCTGGACAGGAGTTCACTATGGCTACACCTTC. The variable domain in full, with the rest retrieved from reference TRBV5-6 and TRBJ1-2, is DAGVTQSPTHLIKTRGQQVTLRCSPKSGHDTVSWYQQALGQGPQFIFQYYEEEERQRGNFPDRFSGHQFPNYSSELNVNALLLGDSALYLCASSWTGVHYGYTFGSGTRLTVV.